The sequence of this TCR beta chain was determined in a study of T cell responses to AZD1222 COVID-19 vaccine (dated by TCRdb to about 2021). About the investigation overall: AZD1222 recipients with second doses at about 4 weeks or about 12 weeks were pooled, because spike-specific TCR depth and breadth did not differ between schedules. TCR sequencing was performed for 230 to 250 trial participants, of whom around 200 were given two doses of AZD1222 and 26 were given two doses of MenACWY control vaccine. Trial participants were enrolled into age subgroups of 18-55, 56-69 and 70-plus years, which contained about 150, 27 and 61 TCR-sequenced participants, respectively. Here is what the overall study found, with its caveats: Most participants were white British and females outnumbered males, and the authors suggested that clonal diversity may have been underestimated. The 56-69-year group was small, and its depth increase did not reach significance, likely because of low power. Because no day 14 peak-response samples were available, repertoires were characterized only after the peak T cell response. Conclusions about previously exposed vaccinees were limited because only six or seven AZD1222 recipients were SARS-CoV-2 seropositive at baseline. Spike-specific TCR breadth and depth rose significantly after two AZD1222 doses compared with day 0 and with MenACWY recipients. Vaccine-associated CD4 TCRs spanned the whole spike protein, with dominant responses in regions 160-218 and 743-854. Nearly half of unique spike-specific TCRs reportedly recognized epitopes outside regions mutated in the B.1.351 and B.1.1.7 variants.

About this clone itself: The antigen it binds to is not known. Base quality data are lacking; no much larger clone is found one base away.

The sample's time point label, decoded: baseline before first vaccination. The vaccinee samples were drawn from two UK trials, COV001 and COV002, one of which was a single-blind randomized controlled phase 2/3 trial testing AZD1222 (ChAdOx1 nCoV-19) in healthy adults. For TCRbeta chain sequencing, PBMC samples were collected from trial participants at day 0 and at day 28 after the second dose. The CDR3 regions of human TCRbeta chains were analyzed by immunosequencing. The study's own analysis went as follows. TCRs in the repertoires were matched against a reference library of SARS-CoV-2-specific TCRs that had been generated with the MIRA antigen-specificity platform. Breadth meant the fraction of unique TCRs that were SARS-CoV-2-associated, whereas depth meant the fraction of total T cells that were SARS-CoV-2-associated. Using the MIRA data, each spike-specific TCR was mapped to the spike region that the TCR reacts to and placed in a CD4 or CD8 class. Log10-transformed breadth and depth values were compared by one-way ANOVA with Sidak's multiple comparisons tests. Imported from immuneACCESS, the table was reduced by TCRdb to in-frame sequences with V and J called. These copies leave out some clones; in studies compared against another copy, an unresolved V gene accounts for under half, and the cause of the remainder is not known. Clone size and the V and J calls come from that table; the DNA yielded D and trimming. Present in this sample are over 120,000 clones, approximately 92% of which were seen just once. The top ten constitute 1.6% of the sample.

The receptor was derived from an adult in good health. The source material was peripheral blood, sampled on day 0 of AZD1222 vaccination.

CDR3 loop: CASSGAGTDTQYF. The sequenced DNA: TGCGCCAGCAGTGGGGCAGGCACAGATACGCAGTATTTT. In this chain, TRBV5-1 is recombined with TRBJ2-3, and TRBD1 may be the D gene, going by 5 matching bases. According to the germline V gene, CDR1 reads SGHRS and CDR2 reads YFSETQ. From its cysteine to its phenylalanine, the CDR3 spans 13 amino acids. Only the CDR3 part of the read is kept: 39 bases, read in frame from the first base. V gives up 5 bases and J gives up 1 base, and the segment between their germline ends measures 8 bases.